The 18 T cell receptor beta chains presented below share a single source sample, sequenced in a study of blood T cell repertoires in COVID-19. The assay was immunoSEQ multiplex PCR, and TCRdb's table has in-frame clones only and misses some. The sample lists 100,000 to 150,000 clones; around 81% were seen once. Material for sequencing was peripheral blood. These receptors all stem from a woman aged 45-65 years with acute or convalescent COVID-19.

As concerns this clone: The sample holds other DNA sequences that translate to the same CDR3. The rearrangement joins TRBV19 to TRBJ1-5; D gene uncertain. The V end lost 2 bases, the J end lost 3 bases, and 8 bases lay between the germline ends. This CDR3 contains 14 residues. CDR1 and CDR2 (germline): LNHDA, SQIVND (reference sequence). CDR3 sequence (DNA): TGTGCCAGTAGTATAAGGGAGCACAATCAGCCCCAGCATTTT. Protein: CASSIREHNQPQHF.

The V and J genes are TRBV27 and TRBJ1-5; maybe TRBD1 (6 bases). V shed 5 bases and J shed 7 bases, with 21 bases lying between them. The CDR3 spans 16 residues. The germline gives CDR1 MNHEY, CDR2 SMNVEV (reference sequence). CDR3 region: CASSAIPGQVAQPQHF. Written as DNA, the CDR3 is TGTGCCAGCAGTGCAATTCCGGGACAAGTGGCACAGCCCCAGCATTTT.

This clone appeared a single time. This rearrangement joins TRBV10-3 to TRBJ1-2; possibly TRBD1 for D (5 bases). Between the trimmed V and J ends, which lost 10 bases and 5 bases, there was a span of 14 bases. CDR3 size: 12 residues. Germline V lookup: CDR1 ENHRY, CDR2 SYGVKD. The chain's CDR3 is CATTLQGYGYTF. In DNA form, the CDR3 reads TGTGCCACGACGCTGCAGGGATATGGCTACACCTTC.

The sample holds a few counts of this clone. This chain links TRBV4-1 with TRBJ2-2, with TRBD2 as a possible D gene (7 bases). Trimming pared 1 base from V and 5 bases from J, leaving 17 bases between. Per the germline V gene, CDR1 is MGHRA and CDR2 is YSYEKL. The CDR3 consists of 17 residues. The CDR3 nucleotides read TGCGCCAGCAGCCAAGGAACAGGGACCGGGGGGACCGGGGAGCTGTTTTTT. It specifies CASSQGTGTGGTGELFF.

The chain joins TRBV6-5 to TRBJ1-4, with D possibly TRBD1 on 6 matching bases. This CDR3 contains 16 residues. Trimming took 0 bases from V and 10 from J, leaving 18 bases between them. Germline V gene lookup returns CDR1 MNHEY and CDR2 SVGAGI. The CDR3, as DNA: TGTGCCAGCAGTTACTCGATTAGCAGGGGCCGACGAAAACTGTTTTTT. The encoded protein is CASSYSISRGRRKLFF.

This clone was detected once. The V call is TRBV6-5, the J call TRBJ1-5; 7 nucleotides agree with TRBD1. Germline V gene data show CDR1 as MNHEY and CDR2 as SVGAGI. After removal of 6 bases from V and 2 bases from J, the junction contained 4 bases not matched to a gene. The CDR3 extends over 14 amino acids. This chain's CDR3 is CASRQGMGNQPQHF. CDR3 bases: TGTGCCAGCAGACAGGGGATGGGCAATCAGCCCCAGCATTTT.

This chain links TRBV7-9 with TRBJ2-7, with TRBD1 identical over 8 bases. This CDR3 spans 16 amino acids. V lost 5 bases and J lost 3; bases outside the gene matches: 12. Germline V gives CDR1 SEHNR, CDR2 FQNEAQ (reference sequence). CDR3: CASSPTDTGGYYEQYF. CDR3 DNA: TGTGCCAGCAGCCCCACTGACACAGGGGGATACTACGAGCAGTACTTC. The full variable domain, rest sourced from reference TRBV7-9 and TRBJ2-7, is DTGVSQNPRHKITKRGQNVTFRCDPISEHNRLYWYRQTLGQGPEFLTYFQNEAQLEKSRLLSDRFSAERPKGSFSTLEIQRTEQGDSAMYLCASSPTDTGGYYEQYFGPGTRLTVT.

This clone has a single count. This chain joins TRBV6-4 and TRBJ1-4; 10 bases line up with TRBD1. Trimming cost V 4 bases and J 7 bases; bases outside gene matches: 3. Looked up from germline, CDR1 is MRHNA and CDR2 is SNTAGT. There are 14 residues in the CDR3. The CDR3 nucleotides are TGTGCCAGCAGTGGGGGACAGGGGTTTGAAAAACTGTTTTTT. This encodes CASSGGQGFEKLFF.

This clone was counted between two and nine times. V is TRBV19 and J is TRBJ2-7, with 13 bases lining up with TRBD2. This CDR3 is built from 17 residues. Trimming took 6 bases from V and 6 from J; bases not matched to a gene: 14. Germline V gene sequence: CDR1 LNHDA, CDR2 SQIVND (reference sequence). Here the CDR3 DNA reads TGTGCCAGTAGGAAGATGGCCGGGACTAGCGGGACAGTCGAGCAGTACTTC. It codes for CASRKMAGTSGTVEQYF. Supplemented by reference TRBV19 and TRBJ2-7, the full variable domain reads DGGITQSPKYLFRKEGQNVTLSCEQNLNHDAMYWYRQDPGQGLRLIYYSQIVNDFQKGDIAEGYSVSREKKESFPLTVTSAQKNPTAFYLCASRKMAGTSGTVEQYFGPGTRLTVT.

The chain carries TRBV10-3 and TRBJ2-2; 8 positions agree with TRBD1. V lost 0 bases to trimming and J lost 4 bases; unmatched junction nucleotides: 4. Per germline, CDR1 ENHRY and CDR2 SYGVKD. The CDR3 length is 16 residues. This CDR3 is CAISESQGAVTGELFF. The CDR3 coding sequence is TGTGCCATCAGTGAGTCGCAGGGGGCAGTCACCGGGGAGCTGTTTTTT.

V usage is TRBV6-5 and J usage is TRBJ1-4; 7 positions agree with TRBD1. Germline V gene data show CDR1 as MNHEY and CDR2 as SVGAGI. The J segment lost 5 bases and the V segment lost 6 bases, leaving 9 bases of the junction unmatched. This CDR3 is built from 15 residues. This CDR3 is CASRDGLQGNEKLFF. CDR3 coding DNA: TGTGCCAGCAGGGATGGGCTACAGGGGAATGAAAAACTGTTTTTT.

The J gene is TRBJ2-5, the V gene TRBV6-5; 9 nucleotides match TRBD1. Germline V CDR1 and CDR2: MNHEY, SVGAGI. The CDR3 has 15 residues. Unmatched junction bases numbered 11, after V lost 7 bases and J lost 5 bases. The CDR3, as DNA: TGTGCCAGCACAGAGAGGGACAGGGTAAAGGAGACCCAGTACTTC. It translates to CASTERDRVKETQYF.

The chain uses TRBV4-2 and TRBJ2-2; 7 bases agree with TRBD1. This CDR3 comprises 14 residues. V was pared by 1 base and J by 9 bases, with 5 bases of the junction left unmatched. Germline CDR1 and CDR2: LGHNA and YNFKEQ. The CDR3 sequence: CASSQAGDSWELFF. The CDR3 bases are TGTGCCAGCAGCCAAGCTGGGGACAGCTGGGAGCTGTTTTTT.

The chain recombines TRBV18 with TRBJ2-1; the match to TRBD2 covers 9 bases. V trimming: 0 bases; J trimming: 12 bases; junction bases outside the gene matches: 9. CDR1 and CDR2 (germline): KGHSH, LQKENI. The CDR3 sequence is 15 residues long. The CDR3 here is CASSPPGGGARLQFF. The CDR3 DNA follows: TGTGCCAGCTCACCACCGGGCGGGGGGGCCCGGTTGCAGTTCTTC.

The rearrangement uses TRBV28 and TRBJ1-5; D perhaps matches TRBD1 (6 bases). CDR3 size: 16 residues. Germline CDR1 is MDHEN and CDR2 is SYDVKM. V was pared by 4 bases and J by 0 bases, with 13 bases between. The chain's CDR3 is CASSYRGGLSNQPQHF. The CDR3 DNA reads as TGTGCCAGCAGTTACCGGGGGGGCCTTAGCAATCAGCCCCAGCATTTT.

The count of this clone is one. This chain uses TRBV27 with TRBJ2-5, with a tentative D call TRBD1 (7 bases). Germline lookup yields CDR1 MNHEY and CDR2 SMNVEV (reference sequence). The CDR3 totals 14 residues. Deletions cut 5 bases from V and 4 bases from J, with 14 bases between. CDR3 sequence: CASSRQGGGETQYF. The DNA for the CDR3 is TGTGCCAGCAGTCGTCAGGGGGGAGGAGAGACCCAGTACTTC.

This chain uses TRBV6-5 with TRBJ2-1, with a weak D call TRBD1 (5 bases). V shed 7 bases and J shed 5 bases, with 12 bases lying between them. The CDR3 has 13 amino acids. Germline CDR1 MNHEY, CDR2 SVGAGI. The CDR3 region has the DNA TGTGCCAGCAAGAGACAGCTAGACAATGAGCAGTTCTTC. Translation: CASKRQLDNEQFF.

The table lists this clone with a few counts. The CDR3 sequence is CASRMTGSGYTF. CDR3 nucleotide sequence: TGTGCCAGCAGAATGACAGGGAGCGGCTACACCTTC. The chain uses TRBV2 and TRBJ1-2, with 7 bases lining up with TRBD1. The CDR3 covers 12 residues. V lost 6 bases and J lost 8; bases outside the gene matches: 6. Germline loops: CDR1 SNHLY, CDR2 FYNNEI.